The sequence of this T cell receptor (beta chain) was determined in a study of metastatic and nonmetastatic thyroid tumors. No treatment had been given to any patient before thyroid surgery. Under the authors' procedure: Construction of a distant-metastasis classifier for papillary thyroid cancer relied on CDR3 differences across clinicopathological groups. MiXCR re-clonotyped the PCR reads for TCRdb. TCRdb assigned the V and J calls; the authors' analysis was not used. The sample contains some 84,000 clones, 8% to 9.5% of which appear only once. Study observations and caveats: TCR beta diversity was reportedly significantly higher in malignant thyroid tumors than benign nodules, in blood and tumor.

The CDR3 length is 12 residues. The V gene's germline CDR1 is MNHNS and CDR2 SASEGT. V shed 6 bases and J shed 5 bases, with 10 bases lying between them. On this clone: Its specificity is not known. Since a much larger clone is just one base distant, this may be a read error.

Material for sequencing was blood. The gene calls are TRBV6-1 and TRBJ1-1, with a tentative D call TRBD1 (6 bases). The receptor was isolated from a female donor with papillary thyroid cancer or a benign thyroid nodule (not recorded which). Some clones in this sample may be carry-over from other donors' samples. CDR3 region: CASRRGCTEAFF. CDR3 DNA sequence: TGTGCCAGCAGGAGGGGGTGTACTGAAGCTTTCTTT.